The sequence of this T cell receptor (beta chain) was determined in a study of blood T cell repertoires in COVID-19. Study overall: T cells, B-cell-depleted T cells, or PBMCs provided the cDNA or gDNA that served as material.

Trimming pared 1 base from V and 2 bases from J, leaving 6 bases between. The CDR3 contains 15 residues. The germline V gene has CDR1 LGHDT and CDR2 YNNKEL (reference sequence). Method: immunoSEQ multiplex PCR; TCRdb's copy keeps in-frame clones and lacks some. The sample holds about 20,000 clones, less than 95% seen once. The J gene is TRBJ1-6, the V gene TRBV3-1 (or the pseudogene TRBV3-2); D is ambiguous. Sequencing input: peripheral blood. The sequence derives from a man aged 65 to 85 with acute or convalescent COVID-19. The CDR3 bases are TGTGCCAGCAGCCAAGGCGGGACCTATAATTCACCCCTCCACTTT. Amino acids: CASSQGGTYNSPLHF.